The next 25 T cell receptor beta chains were all read from a single sample in a study of blood T cell repertoires in COVID-19. Sequencing was performed with immunoSEQ multiplex PCR; in TCRdb, only in-frame clones are kept and a portion is missing. The table records about 370,000 clones, around 87% of them present only once. Source material: PBMCs or T cells enriched from blood (not recorded which). Source of these receptors: a young man who had recovered from COVID-19.

This clone was seen a single time. The chain has TRBV6-2 or TRBV6-3 and TRBJ2-1; no reliable D call. CDR3 length: 16 amino acids. Germline V gene data show CDR1 as MNHEY and CDR2 as SVGEGT. Trimming shortened V by 2 bases and J by 7 bases, and 18 bases separated the two germline ends. The CDR3 DNA reads TGTGCCAGCAGTTACGTTATCTACGCGGCTCATAATGAGCAGTTCTTC. This sequence encodes CASSYVIYAAHNEQFF.

The chain joins TRBV4-1 to TRBJ2-1; TRBD2 aligns across 8 bases. Unmatched junction bases numbered 7, after V lost 1 base and J lost 2 bases. CDR1 and CDR2 from the germline V gene are MGHRA and YSYEKL. The CDR3 totals 17 residues. The CDR3 coding sequence is TGCGCCAGCAGCCAAGTCAACGGGAGGGCCACCTACAATGAGCAGTTCTTC. It yields the protein CASSQVNGRATYNEQFF.

The chain is built from TRBV7-2 and TRBJ2-7; D may be TRBD1 (6 bases). Germline V gene lookup returns CDR1 SGHTA and CDR2 FQGNSA. V was pared by 0 bases and J by 2 bases, with 17 bases between. CDR3 length: 17 residues. CDR3 protein: CASSLAVSQGSAYEQYF. In nucleotides, the CDR3 is TGTGCCAGCAGCTTAGCTGTGTCCCAGGGGTCAGCCTACGAGCAGTACTTC.

The chain uses TRBV18 and TRBJ2-1; D possibly corresponds to TRBD2 (6 bases). The CDR3 has 15 residues. Germline V gene sequence: CDR1 KGHSH, CDR2 LQKENI. Trimming removed 3 bases from V and 4 bases from J, with 13 bases in between. The CDR3 protein is CASSPGTQSYNEQFF. As DNA, the CDR3 is TGTGCCAGCTCACCCGGGACTCAGTCTTACAATGAGCAGTTCTTC.

The rearrangement uses TRBV2 and TRBJ2-2; 8 bases agree with TRBD1. The ends lost 4 bases at V and 5 bases at J; junction bases unmatched: 3. CDR3 length: 14 amino acids. Per the germline V gene, CDR1 is SNHLY and CDR2 is FYNNEI. CDR3 protein: CASSGTGPTGELFF. As DNA, the CDR3 is TGTGCCAGCAGTGGGACAGGGCCGACCGGGGAGCTGTTTTTT.

The rearrangement joins TRBV30 to TRBJ2-5; a weak D match, TRBD2 (5 bases). The V and J ends lost 3 bases and 4 bases respectively, with 12 bases between them. Germline V CDR1 and CDR2: GTSNPN, SVGIG (reference sequence). The CDR3 totals 13 residues. CDR3 residues: CAWRKGDVETQYF. The CDR3 DNA reads TGTGCCTGGAGGAAGGGAGACGTAGAGACCCAGTACTTC. The whole variable domain, filled in from reference TRBV30 and TRBJ2-5, reads SQTIHQWPATLVQPVGSPLSLECTVEGTSNPNLYWYRQAAGRGLQLLFYSVGIGQISSEVPQNLSASRPQDRQFILSSKKLLLSDSGFYLCAWRKGDVETQYFGPGTRLLVL.

The rearrangement joins TRBV28 to TRBJ2-3, with 7 bases fitting TRBD2. CDR1 is MDHEN, CDR2 SYDVKM, per germline. Trimming took 8 bases from V and 6 from J; bases not matched to a gene: 5. This CDR3 region has 12 residues. The CDR3: CASGGGTDTQYF. CDR3 nucleotide sequence: TGTGCCAGCGGGGGGGGTACGGATACGCAGTATTTT.

The chain combines TRBV29-1 with TRBJ1-4, with TRBD1 matching 8 bases. Per the germline V gene, CDR1 is SQVTM and CDR2 is ANQGSEA. This CDR3 contains 14 residues. V lost 8 bases and J lost 8; bases outside the gene matches: 13. This CDR3 reads CSISGGARGEKLFF. CDR3 DNA: TGCAGCATATCAGGGGGCGCTAGGGGGGAAAAACTGTTTTTT.

The CDR3: CATAGTSGINEQFF. CDR3 sequence (DNA): TGTGCCACCGCCGGGACTAGCGGGATCAATGAGCAGTTCTTC. V usage is TRBV24-1 and J usage is TRBJ2-1; 13 nucleotides line up with TRBD2. V lost 9 bases and J lost 6; bases outside the gene matches: 4. Looked up from germline, CDR1 is KGHDR and CDR2 is SFDVKD. The CDR3 contains 14 residues.

This clone showed up just once. V gene TRBV24-1 combines with J gene TRBJ2-3; D may be TRBD2 (6 bases). This CDR3 spans 15 amino acids. The V end lost 5 bases, the J end lost 4 bases, and 15 bases lay between the germline ends. Germline V lookup: CDR1 KGHDR, CDR2 SFDVKD. The CDR3 DNA reads TGTGCCACCAGTGGTTGGGGACTGTTCGCAGATACGCAGTATTTT. Protein: CATSGWGLFADTQYF.

This chain uses TRBV5-5 with TRBJ2-1; D remains ambiguous. Germline CDR1 and CDR2: SGHKS and YYEKEE (reference sequence). The CDR3 runs 12 residues. Trimming removed 2 bases at V and 7 bases at J, with 7 bases between. The CDR3 protein is CASSLSPNEQFF. CDR3 in DNA: TGTGCCAGCAGCTTAAGCCCGAATGAGCAGTTCTTC. The complete variable domain, with remaining parts taken from reference TRBV5-5 and TRBJ2-1, reads DAGVTQSPTHLIKTRGQQVTLRCSPISGHKSVSWYQQVLGQGPQFIFQYYEKEERGRGNFPDRFSARQFPNYSSELNVNALLLGDSALYLCASSLSPNEQFFGPGTRLTVL.

The chain links TRBV19 to TRBJ1-4; D perhaps matches TRBD1 (5 bases). Trimming shortened V by 1 base and J by 6 bases, and 12 bases separated the two germline ends. Germline lookup yields CDR1 LNHDA and CDR2 SQIVND (reference sequence). This CDR3 spans 15 amino acids. In nucleotides, the CDR3 is TGTGCCAGTAGTATAGGACGAGACAGCTATGAAAAACTGTTTTTT. This translates into CASSIGRDSYEKLFF.

CDR3 coding DNA: TGTGCCAGCAGCGGACAGGGCATCGGACAGCCCCAGCATTTT. It is translated as CASSGQGIGQPQHF. The chain couples TRBV3-1 (or the pseudogene TRBV3-2) to TRBJ1-5; 8 positions match TRBD1. Trimming removed 5 bases from V and 7 bases from J; junction bases left unmatched: 7. Germline V gene data show CDR1 as LGHDT and CDR2 as YNNKEL (reference sequence). The CDR3 extends over 14 amino acids.

V gene TRBV11-1 combines with J gene TRBJ2-7; 9 bases align to TRBD1. Germline values: CDR1 SGHAT, CDR2 FQDESV (reference sequence). The CDR3 loop spans 14 amino acids. The J segment lost 2 bases and the V segment lost 8 bases, leaving 7 bases of the junction unmatched. CDR3 sequence: CASSPRDRAYEQYF. In DNA form, the CDR3 reads TGTGCCAGCTCACCACGGGACAGGGCCTACGAGCAGTACTTC.

V gene TRBV2 combines with J gene TRBJ2-2, with 7 nucleotides matching TRBD1. The CDR3 extends over 17 amino acids. Germline V CDR1 and CDR2: SNHLY, FYNNEI. Germline trimming cut 4 bases from V and 3 bases from J; bases unmatched to any gene: 11. CDR3 sequence reads: CASSGQEDRLYTGELFF. The CDR3 DNA reads TGTGCCAGCAGTGGACAGGAGGACAGGTTATACACCGGGGAGCTGTTTTTT.

The J gene is TRBJ1-1, the V gene TRBV15; no firm D call. The CDR3 runs 15 residues. Trimming cost V 0 bases and J 1 base, with 9 bases left between them. Per germline, CDR1 LNHNV and CDR2 YYDKDF (reference sequence). The CDR3 bases are TGTGCCACCAGCAGAGATGCCAGAAAGAACACTGAAGCTTTCTTT. This gives the protein CATSRDARKNTEAFF.

The V and J genes are TRBV19 and TRBJ2-7; TRBD2 matches at 7 bases. Germline-derived CDR1 and CDR2 are LNHDA and SQIVND (reference sequence). V gave up 5 bases and J gave up 3 bases; unmatched junction bases: 1. CDR3 length: 12 residues. CDR3: CASSGGSYEQYF. In DNA form, the CDR3 reads TGTGCCAGTAGTGGCGGGAGCTACGAGCAGTACTTC.

The sample holds one count of this clone. V is TRBV10-1 and J is TRBJ2-5; tentatively, D is TRBD2 (5 bases). The germline V gene encodes CDR1 WNHNN and CDR2 SYGVQD (reference sequence). V lost 3 bases, J lost 5 bases, and 10 bases lay in between. This CDR3 comprises 13 residues. The DNA for the CDR3 is TGCGCCAGCAGTGAATCCGGGGAGGAGACCCAGTACTTC. Its translation is CASSESGEETQYF.

This clone has a handful of counts. The chain couples TRBV9 to TRBJ2-7, with a possible D match to TRBD1 (5 bases). Germline V gene sequence: CDR1 SGDLS, CDR2 YYNGEE. V lost 3 bases to trimming and J lost 0 bases, with 10 bases between them. This CDR3 comprises 14 residues. The CDR3 nucleotides read TGTGCCAGCAGCGAGGGGATGAGCTCCTACGAGCAGTACTTC. Protein product: CASSEGMSSYEQYF.

This rearrangement joins TRBV7-2 to TRBJ2-3; TRBD2 might be the D (6 bases). V was cut by 5 bases and J by 1 base, with 16 bases left in between. The CDR3 runs to 16 residues. CDR1 and CDR2 from the germline V gene are SGHTA and FQGNSA. CDR3 protein: CASSAELASRTDTQYF. In DNA, the CDR3 is TGTGCCAGCAGCGCAGAACTAGCTTCTCGCACAGATACGCAGTATTTT.

This chain connects TRBV28 to TRBJ2-5, with 7 bases lining up with TRBD2. The length of the CDR3 is 13 residues. The germline CDR1 and CDR2 sequences are MDHEN and SYDVKM. The trim removed 3 bases at V and 5 bases at J, leaving 3 bases unmatched. The CDR3 coding sequence is TGTGCCAGCAGTTTTGAGGGAGGGGAGACCCAGTACTTC. Translation: CASSFEGGETQYF.

The chain uses TRBV4-1 and TRBJ2-5, with D possibly TRBD2 on 6 matching bases. CDR1 and CDR2 from the germline V gene are MGHRA and YSYEKL. The CDR3 contains 18 residues. Trimming took off 0 bases at V and 5 bases at J, with 22 bases between the two ends. This CDR3 reads CASSQEGDWAAAGETQYF. The DNA for the CDR3 is TGCGCCAGCAGCCAAGAAGGTGACTGGGCGGCCGCGGGGGAGACCCAGTACTTC.

V and J are TRBV7-8 and TRBJ2-2, with a tentative D call TRBD2 (5 bases). V lost 5 bases and J 1 base, leaving 14 bases between the germline ends. Germline CDR1 and CDR2: SGHVS and FQNEAQ. This CDR3 has 16 amino acids. CDR3 nucleotides: TGTGCCAGCAGCCCCTCCGGGCGGGTGAACACCGGGGAGCTGTTTTTT. Translating gives CASSPSGRVNTGELFF.

In this sample, this clone turned up once. This CDR3 is CATSRDRQGGYTF. CDR3 sequence (DNA): TGTGCCACCAGCAGAGATCGACAGGGCGGCTACACCTTC. This chain joins TRBV15 and TRBJ1-2, with 7 positions matching TRBD1. Germline lookup yields CDR1 LNHNV and CDR2 YYDKDF (reference sequence). The CDR3 is 13 amino acids. With V trimmed by 0 bases and J by 8 bases, 3 bases remained unmatched.

The chain uses TRBV11-2 and TRBJ1-6, with 7 bases fitting TRBD1. The CDR3 sequence is 19 residues long. Trimming removed 3 bases from V and 2 bases from J; junction bases left unmatched: 13. The germline gives CDR1 SGHAT, CDR2 FQNNGV. The CDR3: CASSFDYRGRSTYNSPLHF. CDR3 sequence (DNA): TGTGCCAGCAGCTTTGATTACAGGGGCCGTTCGACCTATAATTCACCCCTCCACTTT.